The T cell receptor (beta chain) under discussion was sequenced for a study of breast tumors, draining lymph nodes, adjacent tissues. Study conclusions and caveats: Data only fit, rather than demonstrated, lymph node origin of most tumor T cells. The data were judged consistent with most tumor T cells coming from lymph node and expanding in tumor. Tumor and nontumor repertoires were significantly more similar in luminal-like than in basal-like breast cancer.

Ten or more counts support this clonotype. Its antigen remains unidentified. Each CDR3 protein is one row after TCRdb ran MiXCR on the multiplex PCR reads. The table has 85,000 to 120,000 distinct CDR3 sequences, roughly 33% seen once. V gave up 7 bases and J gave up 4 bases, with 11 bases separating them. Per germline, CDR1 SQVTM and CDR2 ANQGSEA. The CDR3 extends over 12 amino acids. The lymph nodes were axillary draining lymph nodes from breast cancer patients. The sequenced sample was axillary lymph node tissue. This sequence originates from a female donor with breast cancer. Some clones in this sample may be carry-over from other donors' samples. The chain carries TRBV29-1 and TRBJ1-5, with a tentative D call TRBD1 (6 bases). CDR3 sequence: CSARTVNQPQHF. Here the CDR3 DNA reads TGCAGCGCCCGGACAGTAAATCAGCCCCAGCATTTT. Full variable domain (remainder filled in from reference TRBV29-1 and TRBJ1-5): SAVISQKPSRDICQRGTSLTIQCQVDSQVTMMFWYRQQPGQSLTLIATANQGSEATYESGFVIDKFPISRPNLTFSTLTVSNMSPEDSSIYLCSARTVNQPQHFGDGTRLSIL.